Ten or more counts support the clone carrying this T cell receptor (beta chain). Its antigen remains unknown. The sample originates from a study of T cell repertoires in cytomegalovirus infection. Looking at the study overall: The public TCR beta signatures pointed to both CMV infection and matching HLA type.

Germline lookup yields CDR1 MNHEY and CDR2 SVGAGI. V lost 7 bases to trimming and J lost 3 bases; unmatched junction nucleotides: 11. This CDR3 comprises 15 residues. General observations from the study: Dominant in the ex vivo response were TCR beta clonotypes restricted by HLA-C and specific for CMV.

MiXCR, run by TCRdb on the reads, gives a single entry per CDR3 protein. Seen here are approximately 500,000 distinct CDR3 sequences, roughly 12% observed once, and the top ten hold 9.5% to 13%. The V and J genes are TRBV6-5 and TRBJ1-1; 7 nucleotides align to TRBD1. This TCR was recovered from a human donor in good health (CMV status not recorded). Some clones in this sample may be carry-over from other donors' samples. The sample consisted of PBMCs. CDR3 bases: TGTGCCAGCACCTCTCACTCGGGACAGCACACTGAAGCTTTCTTT. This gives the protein CASTSHSGQHTEAFF.